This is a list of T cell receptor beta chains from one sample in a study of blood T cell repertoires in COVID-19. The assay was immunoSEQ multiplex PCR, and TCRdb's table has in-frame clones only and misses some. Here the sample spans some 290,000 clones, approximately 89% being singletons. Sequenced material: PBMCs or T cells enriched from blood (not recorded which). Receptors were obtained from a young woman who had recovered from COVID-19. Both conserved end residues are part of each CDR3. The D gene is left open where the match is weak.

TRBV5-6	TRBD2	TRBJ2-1	CASSLVRGGPSYNEQFF
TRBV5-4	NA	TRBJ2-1	CASSFVGVRYNEQFF
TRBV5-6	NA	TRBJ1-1	CASSLVPTPNTEAFF
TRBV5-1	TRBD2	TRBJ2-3	CASTTAGAVADTQYF
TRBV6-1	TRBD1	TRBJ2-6	CASSEGQDNSGANVLTF
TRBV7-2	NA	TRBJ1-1	CASSVQGFMNTEAFF
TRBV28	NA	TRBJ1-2	CASSHRGGGLGYTF
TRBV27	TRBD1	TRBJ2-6	CASSLWTGARSSGANVLTF
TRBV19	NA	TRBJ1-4	CATTDFRGATNEKLFF
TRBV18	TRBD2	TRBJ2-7	CASSPNGLAGGLYEQYF
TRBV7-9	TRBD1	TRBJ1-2	CASSEQGIATIGYTF
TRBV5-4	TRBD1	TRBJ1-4	CASSYGQGSEKLFF
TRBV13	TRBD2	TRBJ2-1	CASSLGGLVYNEQFF
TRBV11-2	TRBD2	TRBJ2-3	CASSLQAVASGRSNTQYF
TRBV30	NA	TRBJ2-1	CAWSVRLASYNEQFF
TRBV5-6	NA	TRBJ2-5	CASSLSYEAGGFLETQYF
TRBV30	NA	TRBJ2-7	CAWSGIGNYEQYF
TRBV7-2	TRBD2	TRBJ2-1	CASSATSGSSYEQFF
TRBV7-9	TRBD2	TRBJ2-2	CASSSPGLALQNTGELFF
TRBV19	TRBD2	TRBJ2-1	CASRASGHNEQFF
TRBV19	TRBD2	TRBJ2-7	CASSGSGAGENREQYF
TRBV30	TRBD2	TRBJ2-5	CAWRTSGTETQYF
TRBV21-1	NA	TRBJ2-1	CASSKEGELPYNEQFF
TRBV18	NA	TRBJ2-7	CASSPGWQGSEQYF
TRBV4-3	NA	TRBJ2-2	CASSQDTGAVTGELFF
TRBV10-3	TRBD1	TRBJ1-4	CAISGTGRDEKLFF
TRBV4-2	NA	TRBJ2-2	CASSPYTGELFF
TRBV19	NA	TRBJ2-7	CASEGDNSYEQYF
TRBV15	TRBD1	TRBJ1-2	CATSSGDSHYGYTF
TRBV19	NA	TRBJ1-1	CASSIRAVNTEAFF
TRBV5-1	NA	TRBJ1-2	CASSLRGWDYGYTF
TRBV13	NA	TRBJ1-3	CASSLGPGIAPYFSGNTIYF
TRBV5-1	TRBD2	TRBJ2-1	CASSLDLLAGGQHEQFF
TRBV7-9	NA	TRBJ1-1	CASSLVRANTEAFF
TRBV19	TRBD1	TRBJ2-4	CASSRIETGESIQYF
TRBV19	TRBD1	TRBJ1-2	CASSGTGGGYGYTF
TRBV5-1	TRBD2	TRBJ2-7	CASSVTSGTRTYEQYF